This TCR beta chain is from a study of beta chain features in type 1 diabetes. At the level of the study: Age and gender were similar between patients and healthy donors, as were cell yields.

Via CD45RO/CCR7/CD25/CD127/CD95/CD27, cells of the CD4+ naive, central memory, regulatory and stem cell-like memory subsets were sorted. Study-wide results and limits: Shortening that was moderate but significant affected the TCRB CDR3s of Type 1 diabetes patients in all four CD4+ subsets. Across patients, naive, central memory and Treg TCRB repertoires exhibited apparently greater similarity than was observed across healthy donors.

Germline trimming cut 4 bases from V and 3 bases from J; bases unmatched to any gene: 15. There are 18 residues in the CDR3. Germline loops: CDR1 SEHNR, CDR2 FQNEAQ (reference sequence). Notes on this clone: Its antigen remains unidentified.

The authors reverse transcribed all of the isolated RNA, so sequencing captured expressed TCRB transcripts. Profiling relied on immunoSEQ multiplex PCR, and the TCRdb table lists in-frame clones only, not all of them. The repertoire holds about 150,000 clones, with 10% as singletons. Sequenced material: central memory CD4+ T cells from blood. This chain uses TRBV7-9 with TRBJ2-7; TRBD1 matches 10 bases. The clonotype was recovered from a man between 25 and 39 years old with type 1 diabetes. CDR3 loop: CASSSKPQTGGVYYEQYF. DNA of the CDR3: TGTGCCAGCAGCTCAAAGCCCCAGACAGGGGGCGTTTACTACGAGCAGTACTTC.